A selection of T cell receptor beta chains follows, all from one sample in a study of T-cell memory formation after mild COVID-19. TCRdb independently ran MiXCR on the 5' RACE reads; one entry per CDR3 protein. The table includes 90,000 to 120,000 distinct CDR3 sequences, 13% to 15% detected once. The sample taken for sequencing was PBMCs or a T cell subset sorted from them (not recorded which). The receptor set was obtained from a man between 18 and 35 years old who had mild COVID-19 (a few samples of this study predate the infection). Cell type and time point are not known. Both conserved end residues are part of each CDR3. The D gene is left open where the match is weak. Some rows have no size entry. The others give once, few or many, or a class for an expanded clone.

>TRBV10-3|NA|NA|TRBJ2-3
TGTGCCATCAGAATGGACTATACAGGGTCTTACACAGATACGCAGTATTTT
CAIRMDYTGSYTDTQYF
>TRBV15|many|NA|TRBJ2-5
TGTGCCACCAGCAGCGGACGGGACCAAGAGACCCAGTACTTC
CATSSGRDQETQYF
>TRBV2|few|NA|TRBJ2-7
TGTAGTTCTCGGACCAAATCCTACGAGCAGTACTTC
CSSRTKSYEQYF
>TRBV27|few|NA|TRBJ2-1
TGTGCCAGCAGTCCATCCGGAGCCATTAATGAGCAGTTCTTC
CASSPSGAINEQFF
>TRBV3-1|NA|TRBD1|TRBJ2-3
TGTGCCAGCAGCCAAGATTTAGGGACAGGGACAACAGATACGCAGTATTTT
CASSQDLGTGTTDTQYF
>TRBV4-3|few|NA|TRBJ2-1
TGCGCCAGCAGCCAAGGGCCAGCCAACAATGAGCAGTTCTTC
CASSQGPANNEQFF
>TRBV6-6|few|NA|TRBJ2-1
TGTGCCAGCAGCGGACTCGGTGTGTCCGGTGAGCAGTTCTTC
CASSGLGVSGEQFF
>TRBV4-3|NA|TRBD1|TRBJ2-1
TGCGCCAGCAGCCAAGCGACAGGGCCCCACAATGAGCAGTTCTTC
CASSQATGPHNEQFF
>TRBV7-2|NA|TRBD2|TRBJ2-3
TGTGCCAGCAGCTTACCCAGGTCGGGGGGGGCGGATACGCAGTATTTT
CASSLPRSGGADTQYF
>TRBV5-1|many|TRBD2|TRBJ2-3
TGCGCCAGCAGCGTCGGGGGGGCTAACACAGATACGCAGTATTTT
CASSVGGANTDTQYF
>TRBV9|many|NA|TRBJ1-2
TGTGCCAGTCAAGGAGCCTATGGCTACACCTTC
CASQGAYGYTF
>TRBV6-6|NA|NA|TRBJ1-6
TGTGCCAGCAGTTACCCCGTTGGGGGTGACTCACCCCTCCACTTT
CASSYPVGGDSPLHF
>TRBV3-1|few|TRBD2|TRBJ2-1
TGTGCCAGCAGCCCTAGCGGGGATCCCAATGAGCAGTTCTTC
CASSPSGDPNEQFF
>TRBV15|NA|NA|TRBJ2-5
TGTGCCACCAGCAGAGATGGGGTAGAGACCCAGTACTTC
CATSRDGVETQYF
>TRBV20-1|few|NA|TRBJ1-1
TGCAGTGCTAGATCGTCCAGAGACACTGAAGCTTTCTTT
CSARSSRDTEAFF
>TRBV4-1|NA|NA|TRBJ2-2
TGCGCCAGCAGCGTAGGGGTTAGAGGCACCGGGGAGCTGTTTTTT
CASSVGVRGTGELFF
>TRBV14|medium-sized|NA|TRBJ2-3
TGTGCCAGCAGCCAAGACGTACAGGGAGATACGCAGTATTTT
CASSQDVQGDTQYF
>TRBV20-1|once|NA|TRBJ2-1
TGCAGTGCTCAGGGCCTGGGAGGATCCCATAGGGGCAATGAGCAGTTCTTC
CSAQGLGGSHRGNEQFF
>TRBV30|NA|NA|TRBJ2-1
TGTGCCTGGAGTGGAGACCACAATGAGCAGTTCTTC
CAWSGDHNEQFF
>TRBV7-9|few|TRBD1|TRBJ1-2
TGTGCCAGCAGCTCTTCGTCGACAGGGTCGGAGGGCTACACCTTC
CASSSSSTGSEGYTF
>TRBV9|NA|NA|TRBJ1-5
TGTGCCAGCAGCCCCTCGGACAGCCCTTATCAGCCCCAGCATTTT
CASSPSDSPYQPQHF
>TRBV29-1|NA|NA|TRBJ2-1
TGCAGCGTTGGGAAAGGTCTTAACAATGAGCAGTTCTTC
CSVGKGLNNEQFF
>TRBV7-6|few|TRBD1|TRBJ2-1
TGTGCCTCTCAGACAGGGTACAATGAGCAGTTCTTC
CASQTGYNEQFF
>TRBV28|NA|NA|TRBJ2-3
TGTGCCAGCAGTTCGATAACGAATACGCAGTATTTT
CASSSITNTQYF
>TRBV12-3/TRBV12-4|NA|NA|TRBJ2-3
TGTGCCAGCAAGGCGGACTTCACAGATACGCAGTATTTT
CASKADFTDTQYF
>TRBV5-1|few|TRBD1|TRBJ2-1
TGCGCCAGCAGCTTAAACAGGGGGCACGAGTTCTTC
CASSLNRGHEFF
>TRBV6-6|few|NA|TRBJ1-2
TGTGCCAGCAGGTCGGCCCGTCTCTATGGCTACACCTTC
CASRSARLYGYTF
>TRBV4-1|NA|TRBD2|TRBJ2-1
TGCGCCAGCAGCCAAGCCAGCGGGGCTAATTACAATGAGCAGTTCTTC
CASSQASGANYNEQFF
>TRBV7-6|many|NA|TRBJ2-1
TGTGCCAGCAGCTCGGACAGCTACAATGAGCAGTTCTTC
CASSSDSYNEQFF
>TRBV10-3|NA|NA|TRBJ2-3
TGTGCCATCAGCAGGGAGATTCAATCTAGCACAGATACGCAGTATTTT
CAISREIQSSTDTQYF
>TRBV9|few|NA|TRBJ2-2
TGTGCCAGCAGCGTAGCTTCGTCCGGCGCCGGGGAGCTGTTTTTT
CASSVASSGAGELFF
>TRBV12-3/TRBV12-4|NA|NA|TRBJ2-1
TGTGCCAGAAGTTTCTTCCATGAGCAGTTCTTC
CARSFFHEQFF
>TRBV4-1|many|NA|TRBJ2-2
TGCGCCAGCAGCCAAGAGGACCGGCTAACCATCACCGGGGAGCTGTTTTTT
CASSQEDRLTITGELFF
>TRBV7-6|few|NA|TRBJ2-3
TGTGCCAGCAGCTTAGTAGGCCGGGGAGATACGCAGTATTTT
CASSLVGRGDTQYF
>TRBV7-9|few|NA|TRBJ2-1
TGTGCCAGCAGCTTAGTAGGGGATCACAATGAGCAGTTCTTC
CASSLVGDHNEQFF
>TRBV6-2/TRBV6-3|NA|NA|TRBJ2-5
TGTGCCAGCAGTTATAGCCCCGAGAAGGCCAGGAGCCAAGAGACCCAGTACTTC
CASSYSPEKARSQETQYF
>TRBV28|NA|TRBD1|TRBJ2-3
TGTGCCAGCAGTCAAAGGGACAGGGGGTATTCGGATACGCAGTATTTT
CASSQRDRGYSDTQYF
>TRBV4-3|many|NA|TRBJ2-3
TGCGCCAGCGCCGGTGCCCATCGGGATACGCAGTATTTT
CASAGAHRDTQYF
>TRBV12-3/TRBV12-4|few|TRBD1|TRBJ2-3
TGTGCCAGCAGTCGTACAGGGGGCCGCACAGATACGCAGTATTTT
CASSRTGGRTDTQYF
>TRBV7-9|NA|NA|TRBJ2-5
TGTGCCAGCAGCTCTCCCGGGACCGGCGTTAGGGACCAGTACTTC
CASSSPGTGVRDQYF
>TRBV6-2/TRBV6-3|few|NA|TRBJ2-5
TGTGCCAGCACCAAAAGGGAGATACAAGAGACCCAGTACTTC
CASTKREIQETQYF